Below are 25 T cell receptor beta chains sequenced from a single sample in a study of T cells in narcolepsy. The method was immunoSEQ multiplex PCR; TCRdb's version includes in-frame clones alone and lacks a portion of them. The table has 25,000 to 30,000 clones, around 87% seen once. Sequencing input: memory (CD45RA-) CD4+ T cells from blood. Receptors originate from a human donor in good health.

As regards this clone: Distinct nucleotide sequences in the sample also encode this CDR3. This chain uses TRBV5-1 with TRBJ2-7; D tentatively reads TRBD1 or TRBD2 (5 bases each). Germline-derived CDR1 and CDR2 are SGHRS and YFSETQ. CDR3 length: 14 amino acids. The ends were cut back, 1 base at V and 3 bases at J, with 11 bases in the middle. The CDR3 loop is CASSLRGEHYEQYF. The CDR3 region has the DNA TGCGCCAGCAGCTTGCGAGGGGAACACTACGAGCAGTACTTC. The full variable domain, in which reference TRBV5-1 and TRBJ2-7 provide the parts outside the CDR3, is KAGVTQTPRYLIKTRGQQVTLSCSPISGHRSVSWYQQTPGQGLQFLFEYFSETQRNKGNFPGRFSGRQFSNSRSEMNVSTLELGDSALYLCASSLRGEHYEQYFGPGTRLTVT.

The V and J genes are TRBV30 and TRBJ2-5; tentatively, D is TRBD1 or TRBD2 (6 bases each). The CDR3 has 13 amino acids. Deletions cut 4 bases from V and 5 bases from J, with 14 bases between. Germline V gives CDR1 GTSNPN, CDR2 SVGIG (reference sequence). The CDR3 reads CAWNWGAGETQYF. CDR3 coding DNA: TGTGCCTGGAACTGGGGGGCGGGGGAGACCCAGTACTTC.

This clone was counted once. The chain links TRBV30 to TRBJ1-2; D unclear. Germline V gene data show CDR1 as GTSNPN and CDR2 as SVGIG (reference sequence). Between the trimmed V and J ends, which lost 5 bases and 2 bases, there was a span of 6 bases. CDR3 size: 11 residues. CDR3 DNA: TGTGCCTGGGGGAAAAACTATGGCTACACCTTC. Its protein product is CAWGKNYGYTF.

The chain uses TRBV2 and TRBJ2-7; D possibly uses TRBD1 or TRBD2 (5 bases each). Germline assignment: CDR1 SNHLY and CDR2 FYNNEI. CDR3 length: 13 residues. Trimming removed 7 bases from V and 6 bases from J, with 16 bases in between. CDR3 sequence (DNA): TGTGCCAGCAAGCGGACTGGGACCTCCGAGCAGTACTTC. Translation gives CASKRTGTSEQYF.

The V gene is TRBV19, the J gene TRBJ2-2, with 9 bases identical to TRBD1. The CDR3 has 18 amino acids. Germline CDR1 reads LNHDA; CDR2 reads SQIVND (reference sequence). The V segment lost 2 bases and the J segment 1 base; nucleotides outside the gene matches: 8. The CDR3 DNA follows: TGTGCCAGTAGTATACTTTTTGCGGGACAGGGGAACACCGGGGAGCTGTTTTTT. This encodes CASSILFAGQGNTGELFF. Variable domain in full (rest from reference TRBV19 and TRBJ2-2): DGGITQSPKYLFRKEGQNVTLSCEQNLNHDAMYWYRQDPGQGLRLIYYSQIVNDFQKGDIAEGYSVSREKKESFPLTVTSAQKNPTAFYLCASSILFAGQGNTGELFFGEGSRLTVL.

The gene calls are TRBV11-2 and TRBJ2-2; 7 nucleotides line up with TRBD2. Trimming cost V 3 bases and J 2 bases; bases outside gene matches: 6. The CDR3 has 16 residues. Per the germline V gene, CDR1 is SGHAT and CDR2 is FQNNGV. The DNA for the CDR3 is TGTGCCAGCAGCTTGATGGGAGGGGCCAACACCGGGGAGCTGTTTTTT. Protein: CASSLMGGANTGELFF.

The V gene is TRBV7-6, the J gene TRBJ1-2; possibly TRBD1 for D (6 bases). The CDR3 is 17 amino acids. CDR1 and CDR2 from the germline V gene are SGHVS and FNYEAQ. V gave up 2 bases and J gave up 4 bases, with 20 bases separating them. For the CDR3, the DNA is TGTGCCAGCAGCTTATGGGGGCCCCCCGCATCCGCCTATGGCTACACCTTC. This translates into CASSLWGPPASAYGYTF.

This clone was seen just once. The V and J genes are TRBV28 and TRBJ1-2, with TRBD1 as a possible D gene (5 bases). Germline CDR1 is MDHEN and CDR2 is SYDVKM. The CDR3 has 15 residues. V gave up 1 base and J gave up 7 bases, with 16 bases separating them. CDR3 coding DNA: TGTGCCAGCAGTTTATTTTCCAGGGCGGGCCTTGGCTACACCTTC. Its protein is CASSLFSRAGLGYTF.

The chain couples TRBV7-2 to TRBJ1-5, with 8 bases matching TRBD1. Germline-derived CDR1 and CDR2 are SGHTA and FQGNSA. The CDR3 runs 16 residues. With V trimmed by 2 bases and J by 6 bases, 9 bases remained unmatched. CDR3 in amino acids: CASSLFGQGASQPQHF. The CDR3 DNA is TGTGCCAGCAGCTTATTCGGGCAGGGGGCGAGTCAGCCCCAGCATTTT.

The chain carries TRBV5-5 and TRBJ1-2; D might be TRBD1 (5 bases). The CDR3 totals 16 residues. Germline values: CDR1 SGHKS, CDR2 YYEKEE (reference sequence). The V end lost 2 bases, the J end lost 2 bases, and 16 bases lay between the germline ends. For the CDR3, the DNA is TGTGCCAGCAGCTTAGACAGTCACCCTTCGAACTATGGCTACACCTTC. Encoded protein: CASSLDSHPSNYGYTF.

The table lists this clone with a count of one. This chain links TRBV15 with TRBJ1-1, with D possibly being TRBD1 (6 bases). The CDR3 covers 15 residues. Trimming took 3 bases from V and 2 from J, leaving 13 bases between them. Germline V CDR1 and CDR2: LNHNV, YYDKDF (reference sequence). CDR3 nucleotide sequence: TGTGCCACCAGCAGGGGGCAGGGGTCCAACACTGAAGCTTTCTTT. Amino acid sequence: CATSRGQGSNTEAFF.

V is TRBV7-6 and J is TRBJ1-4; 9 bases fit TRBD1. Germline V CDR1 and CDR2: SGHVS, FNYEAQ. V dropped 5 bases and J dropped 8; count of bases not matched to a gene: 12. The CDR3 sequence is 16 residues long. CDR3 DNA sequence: TGTGCCAGCAGCAACACAGGGACAGGGCAGAGAGAAAAACTGTTTTTT. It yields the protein CASSNTGTGQREKLFF.

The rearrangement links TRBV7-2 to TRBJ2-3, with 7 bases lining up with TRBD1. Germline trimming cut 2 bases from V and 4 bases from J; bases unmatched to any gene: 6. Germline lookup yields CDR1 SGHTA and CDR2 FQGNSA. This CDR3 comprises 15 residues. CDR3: CASSLSGQIADTQYF. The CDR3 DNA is TGTGCCAGCAGCTTATCGGGACAGATCGCAGATACGCAGTATTTT.

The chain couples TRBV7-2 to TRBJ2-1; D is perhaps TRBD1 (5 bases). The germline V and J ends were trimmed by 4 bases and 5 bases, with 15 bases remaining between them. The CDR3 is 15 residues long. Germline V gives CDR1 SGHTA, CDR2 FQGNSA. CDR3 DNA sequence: TGTGCCAGCAGCTGGACCAACTCAGGGCACAATGAGCAGTTCTTC. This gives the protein CASSWTNSGHNEQFF.

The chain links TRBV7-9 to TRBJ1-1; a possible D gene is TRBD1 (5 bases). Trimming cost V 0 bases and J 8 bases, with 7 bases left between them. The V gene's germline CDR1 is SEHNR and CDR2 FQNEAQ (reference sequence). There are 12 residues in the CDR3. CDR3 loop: CASSLAPGEAFF. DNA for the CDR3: TGTGCCAGCAGCTTAGCGCCAGGGGAAGCTTTCTTT.

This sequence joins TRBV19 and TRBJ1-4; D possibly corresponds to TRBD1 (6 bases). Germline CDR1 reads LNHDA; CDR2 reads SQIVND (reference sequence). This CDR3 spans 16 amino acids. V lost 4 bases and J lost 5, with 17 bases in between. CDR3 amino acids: CASSNYGQTINEKLFF. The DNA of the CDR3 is TGTGCCAGTAGTAACTATGGACAGACGATCAATGAAAAACTGTTTTTT.

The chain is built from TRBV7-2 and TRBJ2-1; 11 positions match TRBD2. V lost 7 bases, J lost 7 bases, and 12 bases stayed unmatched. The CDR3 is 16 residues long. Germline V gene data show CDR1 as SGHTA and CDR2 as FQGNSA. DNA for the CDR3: TGTGCCAGCACCGAATTTAGCGGGAGGGATTTGAATGAGCAGTTCTTC. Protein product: CASTEFSGRDLNEQFF.

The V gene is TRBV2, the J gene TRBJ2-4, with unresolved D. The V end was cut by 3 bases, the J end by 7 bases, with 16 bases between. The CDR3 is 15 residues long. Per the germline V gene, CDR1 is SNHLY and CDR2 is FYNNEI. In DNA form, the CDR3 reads TGTGCCAGCAGTGAGGCTAGACGGGTCTGGAACATTCAGTACTTC. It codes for CASSEARRVWNIQYF.

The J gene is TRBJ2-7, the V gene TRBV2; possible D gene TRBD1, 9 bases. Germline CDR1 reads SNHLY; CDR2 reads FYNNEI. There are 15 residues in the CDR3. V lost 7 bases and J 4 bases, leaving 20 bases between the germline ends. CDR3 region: CASKTGGTGNYEQYF. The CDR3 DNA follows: TGTGCCAGCAAAACGGGAGGGACAGGGAATTACGAGCAGTACTTC.

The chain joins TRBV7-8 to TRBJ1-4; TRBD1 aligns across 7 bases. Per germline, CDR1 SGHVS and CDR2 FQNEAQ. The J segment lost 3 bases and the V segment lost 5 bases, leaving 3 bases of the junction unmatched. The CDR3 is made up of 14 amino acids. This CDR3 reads CASSLGQANEKLFF. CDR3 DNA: TGTGCCAGCAGCCTCGGACAGGCTAATGAAAAACTGTTTTTT.

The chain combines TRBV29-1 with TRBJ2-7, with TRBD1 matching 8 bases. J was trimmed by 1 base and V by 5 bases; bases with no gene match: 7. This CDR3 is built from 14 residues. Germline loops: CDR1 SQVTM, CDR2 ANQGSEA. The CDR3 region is CSVTTGDLSYEQYF. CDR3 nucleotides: TGCAGCGTTACGACAGGGGACTTGTCCTACGAGCAGTACTTC.

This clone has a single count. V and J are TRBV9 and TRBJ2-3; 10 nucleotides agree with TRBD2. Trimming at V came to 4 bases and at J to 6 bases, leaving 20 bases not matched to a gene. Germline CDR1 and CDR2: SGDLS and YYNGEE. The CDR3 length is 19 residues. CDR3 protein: CASSSHSGTSALVGDTQYF. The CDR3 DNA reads TGTGCCAGCAGCTCACACTCGGGGACTAGCGCCCTAGTGGGGGATACGCAGTATTTT.

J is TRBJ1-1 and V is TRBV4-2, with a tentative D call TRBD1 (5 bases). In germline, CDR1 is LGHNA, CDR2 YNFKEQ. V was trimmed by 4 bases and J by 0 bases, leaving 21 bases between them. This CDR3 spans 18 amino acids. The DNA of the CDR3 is TGTGCCAGCAGCCCCGAGGCGGAGGGGTTAGGAGTGAACACTGAAGCTTTCTTT. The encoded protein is CASSPEAEGLGVNTEAFF.

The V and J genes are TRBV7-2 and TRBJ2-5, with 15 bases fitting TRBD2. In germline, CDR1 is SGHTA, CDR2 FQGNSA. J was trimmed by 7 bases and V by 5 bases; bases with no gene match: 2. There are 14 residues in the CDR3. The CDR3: CASSEGLAGGTQYF. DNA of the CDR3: TGTGCCAGCAGCGAGGGACTAGCGGGGGGGACCCAGTACTTC.

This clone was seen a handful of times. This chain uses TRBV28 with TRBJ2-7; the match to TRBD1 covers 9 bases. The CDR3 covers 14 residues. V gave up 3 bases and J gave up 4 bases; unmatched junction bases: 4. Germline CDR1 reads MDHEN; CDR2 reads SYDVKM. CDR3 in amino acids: CASSFHGTGYEQYF. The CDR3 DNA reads TGTGCCAGCAGTTTTCATGGGACAGGGTACGAGCAGTACTTC.